This TCR beta chain came from a study of blood T cells in healthy people across ages (dated by TCRdb to between 2015 and 2016). Background for the entire study: In model experiments, roughly one uniquely barcoded TCR beta cDNA molecule per two T cells was captured by template switching. Age-related changes in TCR beta repertoire diversity were measured in the study by deep sequencing normalized with unique cDNA molecular identifiers. Donors were grouped into four age groups: young (average 16 years), middle-aged (about 40), aged (roughly 67) and long-lived (roughly 80). To avoid experimental bias, donors of different ages were randomly spread across the sequencing lanes. Using the same blood draw, the study looked at two additional independent replicas of 1 million unique cDNA reads for two donors, one aged 18 to 29 and the other aged 80 or older.

The library was prepared using 5' RACE. Reads for this sample came from an Illumina HiSeq 2500. A second 7 to 11 cycle PCR used a sample-barcoded 5' primer and a J-beta primer mix. A unique molecular identifier was introduced onto each TCR beta cDNA molecule by a template-switch 5' adaptor carrying 12 random nucleotides. At least 2.5 million CDR3-containing paired-end reads were obtained from each sample. The Mint cDNA synthesis kit, primed by a TRBC-specific oligonucleotide, was used to synthesize first-strand cDNA from all RNA. Following uracil-DNA glycosylase treatment, all cDNA underwent a first 18-cycle PCR with the universal primers M1SS and BC2_uni_R. In the source study's methods: For normalization, 1 million high-quality reads, each with a distinct molecular identifier, were randomly selected from each sample. Reads sharing molecular identifiers were discarded rather than binned into consensus sequences. MiTCR, run with a Q25 quality threshold and the strictest error-elimination algorithm, handled CDR3 identification, clonotype clustering and error correction. A nonparametric unseen species model using Euler transformation provided a lower-bound estimate of total TCR beta diversity. In-frame beta chains were kept once TCRdb had trimmed the public reads at Q25 with fastp and called clones with MiXCR. Rows are combined by CDR3 protein, so each entry shows the most common genes and DNA. The V and J calls and clone size are TCRdb's, not the authors'. This sample holds 550,000 to 700,000 distinct CDR3 sequences; 27% were observed only once. Less than 20% of the sample is in the top ten clones.

Germline trimming amounts to 10 bases on V and 2 bases on J, with 7 as the count of junction bases outside the gene matches. Reading the germline V gene (reference sequence) gives CDR1 MNHNY and CDR2 SVGAGI. Taken from cysteine to phenylalanine, the CDR3 has 14 residues. The sequence is cut down to CDR3 DNA, 42 bases in frame from base 1. As for this clonotype: The antigen this receptor binds is unknown. Nothing much larger sits one base from this clone, and base qualities are not available.

What the research found in general, with its limitations: As age increased, observed TCR beta diversity per million T cells dropped in a roughly linear way, and a significant reduction was already evident by age around 41. Because profiling used bulk unsorted PBMCs, naive and antigen-experienced compartments could not be compared conclusively. Donor CMV infection status was unknown, potentially confounding age-related changes in expanded clonotypes. Estimates of total diversity based on one million sequenced T cells were considered lower bounds and underestimates. Compared with the aged group, the long-lived group had more naive CD4+ T cells, fewer expanded clones and increased TCR diversity, suggesting age selection. Observed TCR beta diversity correlated strongly with the percentage of naive T cells measured by flow cytometry.

The donors were roughly 40 Caucasian individuals from Russia, aged about 6 to 95 years, who were systemically healthy. Each donor gave roughly 9 milliliters of peripheral blood, drawn into EDTA-treated Vacutainer tubes. Ficoll-Paque density-gradient centrifugation was used to isolate PBMCs, with at least 6.5 million per sample. Total RNA, at least 5.5 micrograms per sample, was extracted from PBMCs with Trizol reagent. For every donor, an aliquot of PBMCs went through flow cytometry to measure the percentages of naive CD45RAhigh/CD27high T cells. This receptor was identified in a woman aged 70-85 years in good health. Sequencing was carried out using blood. The chain is encoded by TRBV6-6 joined to TRBJ1-4, and TRBD1 aligns with 7 junction nucleotides. The CDR3 sequence is CATSDRPTNEKLFF. The sequenced DNA is TGTGCCACCTCGGACAGGCCTACTAATGAAAAACTGTTTTTT.